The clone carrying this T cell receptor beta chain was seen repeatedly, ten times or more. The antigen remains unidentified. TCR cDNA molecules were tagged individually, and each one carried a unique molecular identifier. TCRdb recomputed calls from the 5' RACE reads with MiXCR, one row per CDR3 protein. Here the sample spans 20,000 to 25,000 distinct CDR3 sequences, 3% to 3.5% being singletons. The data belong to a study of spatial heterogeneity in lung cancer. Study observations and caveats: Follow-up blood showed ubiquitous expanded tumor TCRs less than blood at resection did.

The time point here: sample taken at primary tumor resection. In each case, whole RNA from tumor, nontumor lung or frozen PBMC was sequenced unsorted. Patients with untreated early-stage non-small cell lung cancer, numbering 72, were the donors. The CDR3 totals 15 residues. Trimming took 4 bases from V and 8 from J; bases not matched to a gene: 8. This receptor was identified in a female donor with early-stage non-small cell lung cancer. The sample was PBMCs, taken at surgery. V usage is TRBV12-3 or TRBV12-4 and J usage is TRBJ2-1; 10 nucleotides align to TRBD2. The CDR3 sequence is CASSSPGLARDEQFF. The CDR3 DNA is TGTGCCAGCAGTTCCCCGGGACTAGCGCGCGATGAGCAGTTCTTC.